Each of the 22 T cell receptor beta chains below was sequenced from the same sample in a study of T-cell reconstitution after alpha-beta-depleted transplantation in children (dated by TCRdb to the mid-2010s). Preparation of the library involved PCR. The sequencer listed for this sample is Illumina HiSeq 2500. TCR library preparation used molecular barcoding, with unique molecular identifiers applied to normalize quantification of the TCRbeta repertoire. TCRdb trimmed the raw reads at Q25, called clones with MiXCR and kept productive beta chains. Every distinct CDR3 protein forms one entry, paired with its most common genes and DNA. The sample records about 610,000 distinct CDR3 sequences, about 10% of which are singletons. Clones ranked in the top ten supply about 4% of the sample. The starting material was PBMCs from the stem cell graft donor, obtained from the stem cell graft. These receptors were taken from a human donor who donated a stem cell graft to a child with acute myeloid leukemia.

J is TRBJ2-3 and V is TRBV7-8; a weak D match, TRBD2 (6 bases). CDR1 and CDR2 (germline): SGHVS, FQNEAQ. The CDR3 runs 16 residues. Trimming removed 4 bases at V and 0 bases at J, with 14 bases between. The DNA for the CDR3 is TGTGCCAGCAGCTCCCGGTGGCGGGACAGCACAGATACGCAGTATTTT. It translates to CASSSRWRDSTDTQYF.

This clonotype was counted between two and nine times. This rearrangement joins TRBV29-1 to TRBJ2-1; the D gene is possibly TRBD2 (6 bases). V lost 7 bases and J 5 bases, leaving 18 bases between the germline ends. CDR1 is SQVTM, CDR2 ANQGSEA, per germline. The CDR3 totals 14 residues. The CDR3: CSASGASANNEQFF. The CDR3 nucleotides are TGCAGCGCCTCGGGCGCTAGCGCCAACAATGAGCAGTTCTTC.

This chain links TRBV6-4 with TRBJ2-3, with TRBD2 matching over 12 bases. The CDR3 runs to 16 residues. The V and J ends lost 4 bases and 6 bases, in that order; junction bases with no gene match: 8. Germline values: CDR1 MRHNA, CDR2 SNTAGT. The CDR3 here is CASSALAGGPSDTQYF. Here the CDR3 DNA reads TGTGCCAGCAGTGCTCTAGCGGGAGGGCCCTCCGATACGCAGTATTTT.

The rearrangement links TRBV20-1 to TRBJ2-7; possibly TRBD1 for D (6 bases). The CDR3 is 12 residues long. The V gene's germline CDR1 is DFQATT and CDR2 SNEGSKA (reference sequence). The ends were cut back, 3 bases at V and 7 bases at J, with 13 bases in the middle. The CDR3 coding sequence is TGCAGTGCTAGCGCCACAGGGAAAGAGCAGTACTTC. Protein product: CSASATGKEQYF.

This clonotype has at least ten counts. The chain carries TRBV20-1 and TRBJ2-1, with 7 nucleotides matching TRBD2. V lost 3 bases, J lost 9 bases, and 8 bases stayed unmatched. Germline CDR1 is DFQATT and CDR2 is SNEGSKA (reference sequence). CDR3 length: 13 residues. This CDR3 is CSASRTSGTEQFF. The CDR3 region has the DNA TGCAGTGCTAGTCGAACAAGCGGGACTGAGCAGTTCTTC.

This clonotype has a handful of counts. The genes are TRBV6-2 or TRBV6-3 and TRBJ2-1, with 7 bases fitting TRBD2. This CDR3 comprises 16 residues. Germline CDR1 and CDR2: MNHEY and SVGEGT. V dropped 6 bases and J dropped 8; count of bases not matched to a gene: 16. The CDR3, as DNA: TGTGCCAGCAGCCCCCAGAGCGCGGGAGACGGCGATGAGCAGTTCTTC. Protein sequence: CASSPQSAGDGDEQFF.

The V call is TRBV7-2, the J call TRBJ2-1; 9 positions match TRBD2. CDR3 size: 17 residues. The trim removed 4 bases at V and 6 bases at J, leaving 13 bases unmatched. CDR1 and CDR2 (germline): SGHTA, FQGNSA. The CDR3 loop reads CASSSRVAGAPGNEQFF. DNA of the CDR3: TGTGCCAGCAGCTCCCGGGTAGCGGGAGCCCCGGGCAATGAGCAGTTCTTC. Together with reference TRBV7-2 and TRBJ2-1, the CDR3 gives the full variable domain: GAGVSQSPSNKVTEKGKDVELRCDPISGHTALYWYRQSLGQGLEFLIYFQGNSAPDKSGLPSDRFSAERTGGSVSTLTIQRTQQEDSAVYLCASSSRVAGAPGNEQFFGPGTRLTVL.

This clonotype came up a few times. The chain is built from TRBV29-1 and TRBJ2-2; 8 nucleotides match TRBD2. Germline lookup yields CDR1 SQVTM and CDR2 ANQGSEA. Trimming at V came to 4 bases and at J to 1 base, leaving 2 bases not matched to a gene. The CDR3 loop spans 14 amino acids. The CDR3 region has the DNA TGCAGCGTTGGGCTAGCGGGGAACACCGGGGAGCTGTTTTTT. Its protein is CSVGLAGNTGELFF.

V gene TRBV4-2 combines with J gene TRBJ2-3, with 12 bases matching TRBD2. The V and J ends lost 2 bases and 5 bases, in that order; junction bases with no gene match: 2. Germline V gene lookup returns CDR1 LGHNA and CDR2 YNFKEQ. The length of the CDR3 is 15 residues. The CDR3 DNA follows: TGTGCCAGCAGCCAAAAGGGACTAGCGGGAGATACGCAGTATTTT. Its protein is CASSQKGLAGDTQYF.

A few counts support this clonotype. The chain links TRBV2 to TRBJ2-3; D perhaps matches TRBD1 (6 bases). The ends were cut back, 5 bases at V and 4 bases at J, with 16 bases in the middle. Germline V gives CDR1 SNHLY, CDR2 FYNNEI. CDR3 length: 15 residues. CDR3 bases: TGTGCCAGCAGTCCCATAGGGGGTTTGTCAGATACGCAGTATTTT. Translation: CASSPIGGLSDTQYF.

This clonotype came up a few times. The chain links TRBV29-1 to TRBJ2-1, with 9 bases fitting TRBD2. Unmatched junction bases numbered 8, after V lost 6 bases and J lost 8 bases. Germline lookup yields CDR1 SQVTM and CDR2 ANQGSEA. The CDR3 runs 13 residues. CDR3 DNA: TGCAGCGTCCGCGGGAGGGGAGTCTATGAGCAGTTCTTC. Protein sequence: CSVRGRGVYEQFF.

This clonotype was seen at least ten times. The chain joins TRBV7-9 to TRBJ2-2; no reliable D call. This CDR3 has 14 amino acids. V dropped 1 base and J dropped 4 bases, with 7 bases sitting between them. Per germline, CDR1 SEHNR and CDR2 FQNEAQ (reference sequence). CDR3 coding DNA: TGTGCCAGCAGCTTAGAAATCACCACCGGGGAGCTGTTTTTT. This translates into CASSLEITTGELFF.

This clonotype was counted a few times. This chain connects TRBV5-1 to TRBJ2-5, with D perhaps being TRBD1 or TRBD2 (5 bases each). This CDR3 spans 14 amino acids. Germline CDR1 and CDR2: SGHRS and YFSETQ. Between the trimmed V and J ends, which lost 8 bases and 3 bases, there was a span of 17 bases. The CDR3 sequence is CASMGEGSKETQYF. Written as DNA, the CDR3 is TGCGCCAGTATGGGCGAGGGGTCTAAAGAGACCCAGTACTTC.

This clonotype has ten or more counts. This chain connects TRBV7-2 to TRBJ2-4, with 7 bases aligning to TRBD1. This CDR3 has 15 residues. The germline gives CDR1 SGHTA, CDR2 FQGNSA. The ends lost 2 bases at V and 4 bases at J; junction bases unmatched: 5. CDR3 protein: CASSLLGDSKNIQYF. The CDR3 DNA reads TGTGCCAGCAGCTTACTAGGGGACAGTAAAAACATTCAGTACTTC.

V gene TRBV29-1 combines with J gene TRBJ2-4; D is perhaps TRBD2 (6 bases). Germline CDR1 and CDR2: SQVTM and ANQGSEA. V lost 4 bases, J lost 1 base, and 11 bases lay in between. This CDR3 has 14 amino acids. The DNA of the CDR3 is TGCAGCGTTGTGGTTGCGGGGGCCAAAAACATTCAGTACTTC. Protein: CSVVVAGAKNIQYF. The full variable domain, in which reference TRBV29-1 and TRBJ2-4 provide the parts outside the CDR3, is SAVISQKPSRDICQRGTSLTIQCQVDSQVTMMFWYRQQPGQSLTLIATANQGSEATYESGFVIDKFPISRPNLTFSTLTVSNMSPEDSSIYLCSVVVAGAKNIQYFGAGTRLSVL.

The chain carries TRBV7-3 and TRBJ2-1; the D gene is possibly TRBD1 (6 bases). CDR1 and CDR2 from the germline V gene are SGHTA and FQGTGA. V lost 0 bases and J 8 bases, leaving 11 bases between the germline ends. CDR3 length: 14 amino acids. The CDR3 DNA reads TGTGCCAGCAGCTTAACGGTCAGGGGCGATGAGCAGTTCTTC. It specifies CASSLTVRGDEQFF.

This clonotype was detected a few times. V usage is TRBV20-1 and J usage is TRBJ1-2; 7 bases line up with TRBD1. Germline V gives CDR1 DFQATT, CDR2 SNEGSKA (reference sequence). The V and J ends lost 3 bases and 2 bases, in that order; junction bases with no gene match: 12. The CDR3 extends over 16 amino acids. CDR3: CSASLTGFRSNYGYTF. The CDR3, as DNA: TGCAGTGCTAGTCTGACAGGGTTTAGGTCAAACTATGGCTACACCTTC.

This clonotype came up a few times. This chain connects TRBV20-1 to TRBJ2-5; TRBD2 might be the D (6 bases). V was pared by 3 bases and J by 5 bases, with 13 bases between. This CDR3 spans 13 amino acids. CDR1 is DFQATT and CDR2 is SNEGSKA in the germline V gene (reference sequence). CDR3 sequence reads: CSASPGTQETQYF. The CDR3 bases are TGCAGTGCTAGCCCCGGGACTCAGGAGACCCAGTACTTC.

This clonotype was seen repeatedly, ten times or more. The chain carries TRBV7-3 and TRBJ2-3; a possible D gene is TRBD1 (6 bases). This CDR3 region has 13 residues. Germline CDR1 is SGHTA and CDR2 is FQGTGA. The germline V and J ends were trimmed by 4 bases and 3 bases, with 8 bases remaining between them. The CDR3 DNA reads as TGTGCCAGCAGCTCCGGACAGACAGATACGCAGTATTTT. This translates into CASSSGQTDTQYF.

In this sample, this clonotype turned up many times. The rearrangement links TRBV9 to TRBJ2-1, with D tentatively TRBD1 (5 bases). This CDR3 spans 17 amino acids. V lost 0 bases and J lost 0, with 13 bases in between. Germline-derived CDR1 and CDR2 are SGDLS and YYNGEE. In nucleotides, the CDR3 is TGTGCCAGCAGCGTAGCGGCAGGGCCGAGCTCCTACAATGAGCAGTTCTTC. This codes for CASSVAAGPSSYNEQFF. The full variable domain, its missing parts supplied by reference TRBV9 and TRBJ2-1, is DSGVTQTPKHLITATGQRVTLRCSPRSGDLSVYWYQQSLDQGLQFLIQYYNGEERAKGNILERFSAQQFPDLHSELNLSSLELGDSALYFCASSVAAGPSSYNEQFFGPGTRLTVL.

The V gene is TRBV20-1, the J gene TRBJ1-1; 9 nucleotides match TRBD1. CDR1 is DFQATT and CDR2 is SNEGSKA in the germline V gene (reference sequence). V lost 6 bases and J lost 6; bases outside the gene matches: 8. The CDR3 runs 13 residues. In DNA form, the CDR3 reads TGCAGTGCAACCGGGACAGGGTACCCTGAAGCTTTCTTT. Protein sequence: CSATGTGYPEAFF.

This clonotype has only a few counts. CDR3: CASSLAQTGSTDTQYF. CDR3 bases: TGTGCCAGCAGTTTGGCCCAGACAGGAAGCACAGATACGCAGTATTTT. The chain carries TRBV12-3 or TRBV12-4 and TRBJ2-3; D might be TRBD1 (6 bases). V was pared by 3 bases and J by 0 bases, with 13 bases between. The CDR3 extends over 16 amino acids.